The 24 T cell receptor beta chains below come from one sample, sequenced in a study of shared clonotypes between healthy human individuals. The data were produced by immunoSEQ multiplex PCR, yet TCRdb's version contains in-frame clones alone and is incomplete. The sample carries some 2,100,000 clones, approximately 94% recorded once. Sequencing used naive CD4+ T cells sorted from blood. Specified subset: CD45RA+ positively selected. All receptors derive from a young man in good health.

The chain links TRBV30 to TRBJ1-2; 9 bases align to TRBD1. Per germline, CDR1 GTSNPN and CDR2 SVGIG (reference sequence). This CDR3 contains 14 residues. V trimming: 4 bases; J trimming: 8 bases; junction bases outside the gene matches: 11. CDR3 coding DNA: TGTGCCTGGATTTGGACAGGGGTCCCTTGGGGCTACACCTTC. Its translation is CAWIWTGVPWGYTF.

This chain connects TRBV4-3 to TRBJ2-3; 10 positions agree with TRBD2. Germline V gene lookup returns CDR1 LGHNA and CDR2 YSLEER. The CDR3 covers 15 residues. V lost 3 bases, J lost 4 bases, and 4 bases stayed unmatched. Written as DNA, the CDR3 is TGCGCCAGCAGCCAGAGCGGGAGGGGAGCAGATACGCAGTATTTT. Translating it yields CASSQSGRGADTQYF.

The rearrangement uses TRBV5-8 and TRBJ2-7; D assignment may be TRBD1 or TRBD2 (6 bases each). Germline loops: CDR1 SGHTS, CDR2 YDEGEE. V lost 5 bases and J 0 bases, leaving 12 bases between the germline ends. This CDR3 has 14 amino acids. CDR3 sequence (DNA): TGTGCCAGCAGTTTTAAGGGGGGCTCCTACGAGCAGTACTTC. Translated, it gives CASSFKGGSYEQYF.

CDR3 in amino acids: CATSGRQGGFGEQYF. In nucleotides, the CDR3 is TGTGCCACCAGCGGCCGACAGGGCGGGTTCGGGGAGCAGTACTTC. The chain combines TRBV15 with TRBJ2-7; 7 bases agree with TRBD1. The CDR3 totals 15 residues. Per the germline V gene, CDR1 is LNHNV and CDR2 is YYDKDF (reference sequence). Trimming cost V 5 bases and J 7 bases; bases outside gene matches: 14.

This chain uses TRBV10-3 with TRBJ1-5, with 7 bases fitting TRBD1. Losses at the gene ends were 5 bases for V and 5 bases for J; bases not matched to a gene: 12. Germline-derived CDR1 and CDR2 are ENHRY and SYGVKD. The CDR3 contains 16 residues. The CDR3 DNA reads as TGTGCCATCAGTCCCAACAGGGGTGAGACTCATCAGCCCCAGCATTTT. Its translation is CAISPNRGETHQPQHF.

The chain is built from TRBV6-1 and TRBJ2-5; 10 nucleotides match TRBD2. The trim removed 5 bases at V and 6 bases at J, leaving 9 bases unmatched. CDR3 size: 15 residues. The germline gives CDR1 MNHNS, CDR2 SASEGT. CDR3 sequence reads: CASSSPGLAHQTQYF. CDR3 nucleotides: TGTGCCAGCAGTTCTCCGGGACTAGCGCATCAGACCCAGTACTTC.

V and J are TRBV6-6 and TRBJ2-7, with D possibly being TRBD1 or TRBD2 (6 bases each). This CDR3 comprises 15 residues. With 7 bases removed from V and 2 bases from J, the gap between germline ends came to 18 bases. Germline V lookup: CDR1 MNHNY, CDR2 SVGAGI (reference sequence). The CDR3 coding sequence is TGTGCCAGCACCCGAGGAACGGGGGCCGCCTACGAGCAGTACTTC. Translation gives CASTRGTGAAYEQYF.

This clone was seen just once. The chain recombines TRBV6-5 with TRBJ1-2; D is unresolved. V lost 4 bases, J lost 0 bases, and 15 bases lay in between. CDR1 and CDR2 from the germline V gene are MNHEY and SVGAGI. The CDR3 covers 16 residues. The CDR3 coding sequence is TGTGCCAGCAGTTCCACGACCAGCCCCGCTAACTATGGCTACACCTTC. This sequence encodes CASSSTTSPANYGYTF.

The rearrangement links TRBV2 to TRBJ1-2; 8 bases fit TRBD1. The CDR3 covers 15 residues. Germline CDR1 SNHLY, CDR2 FYNNEI. The V segment lost 4 bases and the J segment 6 bases; nucleotides outside the gene matches: 10. CDR3 DNA: TGTGCCAGCAGTGGACAGAGGACAGGGTATGATGGCTACACCTTC. This codes for CASSGQRTGYDGYTF.

The chain carries TRBV11-2 and TRBJ2-5; D is ambiguous. Germline V gene lookup returns CDR1 SGHAT and CDR2 FQNNGV. V lost 1 base to trimming and J lost 10 bases, with 7 bases between them. The CDR3 has 11 residues. This chain's CDR3 is CASSLVQDQYF. The CDR3 coding sequence is TGTGCCAGCAGCTTAGTCCAGGACCAGTACTTC.

This chain joins TRBV2 and TRBJ2-7; D remains ambiguous. CDR3 length: 12 residues. Germline lookup yields CDR1 SNHLY and CDR2 FYNNEI. Trimming shortened V by 4 bases and J by 5 bases, and 9 bases separated the two germline ends. This CDR3 is CASSGYVHEQYF. The CDR3 DNA sequence: TGTGCCAGCAGTGGGTATGTCCACGAGCAGTACTTC.

This clone was picked up one time. This chain links TRBV15 with TRBJ1-3, with D maybe TRBD1 (6 bases). The germline V gene has CDR1 LNHNV and CDR2 YYDKDF (reference sequence). Trimming removed 5 bases from V and 2 bases from J, with 16 bases in between. CDR3 length: 16 residues. The DNA for the CDR3 is TGTGCCACCAGCGCTCTGGACAGTGTCGCTGGAAACACCATATATTTT. This translates into CATSALDSVAGNTIYF.

V usage is TRBV21-1 and J usage is TRBJ2-7. TRBV21-1 is designated a pseudogene. The CDR3 totals 15 residues. CDR3 sequence: CASSKARQVGHEQYF. The CDR3 nucleotides are TGTGCCAGCAGCAAAGCGCGGCAGGTGGGACACGAGCAGTACTTC.

V and J are TRBV19 and TRBJ1-1; D is undetermined. V was cut by 4 bases and J by 0 bases, with 15 bases left in between. Germline CDR1 LNHDA, CDR2 SQIVND (reference sequence). The CDR3 runs to 16 residues. The CDR3 DNA is TGTGCCAGTAGTACCAGTTGGTCCGTGCTGAACACTGAAGCTTTCTTT. It specifies CASSTSWSVLNTEAFF.

V is TRBV25-1 and J is TRBJ2-7; unclear D gene. The CDR3 extends over 15 amino acids. V gave up 3 bases and J gave up 1 base, with 13 bases separating them. Germline CDR1 and CDR2: MGHDK and SYGVNS. The DNA for the CDR3 is TGTGCCAGCAGTGATCCTGGCAAGGGTTCCTACGAGCAGTACTTC. It specifies CASSDPGKGSYEQYF.

The DNA of the CDR3 is TGTGCCAGCAGGACAGGGTTCCGCGGCTATGGCTACACCTTC. Protein sequence: CASRTGFRGYGYTF. The V and J genes are TRBV7-2 and TRBJ1-2, with 7 positions matching TRBD1. CDR1 is SGHTA and CDR2 is FQGNSA in the germline V gene. CDR3 length: 14 residues. Germline trimming cut 6 bases from V and 4 bases from J; bases unmatched to any gene: 8.

This clone was found a few times. The rearrangement joins TRBV6-5 to TRBJ1-6, with TRBD1 as a possible D gene (6 bases). The V end lost 2 bases, the J end lost 9 bases, and 8 bases lay between the germline ends. The CDR3 runs to 13 residues. Germline CDR1 MNHEY, CDR2 SVGAGI. In nucleotides, the CDR3 is TGTGCCAGCAGTTACACAGGGACTTCACCCCTCCACTTT. This encodes CASSYTGTSPLHF.

The gene calls are TRBV25-1 and TRBJ1-2, with D perhaps TRBD1 (5 bases). Germline assignment: CDR1 MGHDK and CDR2 SYGVNS. The CDR3 runs to 15 residues. V shed 4 bases and J shed 2 bases, with 14 bases lying between them. CDR3 sequence reads: CASSGGSGGNYGYTF. The CDR3 bases are TGTGCCAGCAGTGGTGGCTCCGGGGGAAACTATGGCTACACCTTC.

The chain links TRBV21-1 to TRBJ2-5. TRBV21-1 corresponds to a pseudogene. This CDR3 contains 11 residues. CDR3 protein: CASSNRKAQYF. DNA for the CDR3: TGTGCCAGCAGCAATAGGAAGGCCCAGTACTTC.

The chain has TRBV6-6 and TRBJ1-6; 7 nucleotides align to TRBD1. V was pared by 0 bases and J by 8 bases, with 4 bases of the junction left unmatched. This CDR3 is built from 15 residues. Per the germline V gene, CDR1 is MNHNY and CDR2 is SVGAGI (reference sequence). The CDR3 nucleotides read TGTGCCAGCAGTTACTCGGGACAGTCGTATTCACCCCTCCACTTT. Amino acid sequence: CASSYSGQSYSPLHF.

About this clone: Other DNA sequences in the sample encode the same CDR3. The V call is TRBV7-9, the J call TRBJ2-7; tentative D call: TRBD2 (5 bases). Germline lookup yields CDR1 SEHNR and CDR2 FQNEAQ (reference sequence). V lost 8 bases to trimming and J lost 3 bases, with 14 bases between them. The CDR3 totals 13 residues. CDR3 loop: CASSNSGSYEQYF. CDR3 DNA sequence: TGTGCCAGCTCCAACTCGGGGAGCTACGAGCAGTACTTC. Together with reference TRBV7-9 and TRBJ2-7, the CDR3 gives the full variable domain: DTGVSQNPRHKITKRGQNVTFRCDPISEHNRLYWYRQTLGQGPEFLTYFQNEAQLEKSRLLSDRFSAERPKGSFSTLEIQRTEQGDSAMYLCASSNSGSYEQYFGPGTRLTVT.

Concerning this clone itself: At the DNA level, this CDR3 is encoded by other sequences in the same sample as well. The J gene is TRBJ2-2, the V gene TRBV7-2; D is ambiguous. The ends were cut back, 1 base at V and 0 bases at J, with 6 bases in the middle. The germline gives CDR1 SGHTA, CDR2 FQGNSA. CDR3 size: 15 residues. Written as DNA, the CDR3 is TGTGCCAGCAGCTTAGTAGGGTCGAACACCGGGGAGCTGTTTTTT. Translated, it gives CASSLVGSNTGELFF.

Remarks on this clone: Other DNA sequences from this sample encode an identical CDR3 as well. The V call is TRBV7-2, the J call TRBJ2-7; no reliable D call. The CDR3 is 13 residues long. Germline assignment: CDR1 SGHTA and CDR2 FQGNSA. Trimming removed 2 bases from V and 3 bases from J, with 8 bases in between. The CDR3 DNA reads as TGTGCCAGCAGCTTAAGTGGTAGCTACGAGCAGTACTTC. Translated, it gives CASSLSGSYEQYF.

The chain combines TRBV7-2 with TRBJ1-3; possibly TRBD1 for D (5 bases). CDR1 is SGHTA and CDR2 is FQGNSA in the germline V gene. Trimming removed 5 bases from V and 9 bases from J, with 20 bases in between. This CDR3 is 15 amino acids long. The CDR3 protein is CASSPTAGSVVTIYF. As DNA, the CDR3 is TGTGCCAGCAGCCCGACCGCAGGGTCTGTTGTCACCATATATTTT.